The clone carrying this T cell receptor beta chain was seen at least ten times. The CDR3 end falls 3 residues outside the read, so it is completed with the germline J gene. Assay used: immunoSEQ multiplex PCR; TCRdb lists only in-frame clones, some missing. The sample is made up of 25,000 to 35,000 clones, none counted only once. These data originate in a study of T cell clonality in common variable immunodeficiency. V trimming: 10 bases; J trimming: 1 base; junction bases outside the gene matches: 18. The germline gives CDR1 LNHDA, CDR2 SQIVND (reference sequence). The length of the CDR3 is 17 residues.

The chain uses TRBV19 and TRBJ1-1, with 7 bases that match TRBD1. This receptor was identified in a person aged 18 to 70 in good health. The sequenced sample consisted of peripheral blood mononuclear cells. The CDR3 bases that were read are TGTGCCAACAAGTCGTCAGGACAGGACTTTAAGAACACTGAA. The encoded protein is CANKSSGQDFKNTE. The full CDR3 reads CANKSSGQDFKNTEAFF.